What follows are 15 T cell receptor beta chains derived from one specimen sequenced in a study of blood T cell repertoires in COVID-19. TCRdb's copy holds only in-frame clones and misses some; the assay was immunoSEQ multiplex PCR. The table records approximately 170,000 clones, about 85% of them present only once. The sequenced sample consisted of peripheral blood. These receptors all come from a man in his 60s with acute or convalescent COVID-19.

The genes are TRBV29-1 and TRBJ1-1; D is perhaps TRBD1 (5 bases). This CDR3 comprises 14 residues. CDR1 and CDR2 (germline): SQVTM, ANQGSEA. Trimming removed 5 bases at V and 3 bases at J, with 16 bases between. CDR3 DNA sequence: TGCAGCGTTATAACAGGTCGGACGGACACTGAAGCTTTCTTT. Residues: CSVITGRTDTEAFF.

This rearrangement joins TRBV6-5 to TRBJ1-2, with a weak D call TRBD1 (5 bases). Germline V gene data show CDR1 as MNHEY and CDR2 as SVGAGI. The CDR3 contains 15 residues. Between the trimmed V and J ends, which lost 5 bases and 7 bases, there was a span of 20 bases. CDR3 sequence (DNA): TGTGCCAGCAGTCCCCCGGGCCTGGGGGGGGGTGGCTACACCTTC. It codes for CASSPPGLGGGGYTF.

The chain links TRBV24-1 to TRBJ1-6; no definite D call. The length of the CDR3 is 13 residues. V lost 4 bases, J lost 6 bases, and 6 bases lay in between. The V gene's germline CDR1 is KGHDR and CDR2 SFDVKD. The CDR3 nucleotides are TGTGCCACCAGTGACTCCAGTAATTCACCCCTCCACTTT. Translation gives CATSDSSNSPLHF.

The rearrangement uses TRBV7-6 and TRBJ1-3, with TRBD1 identical over 7 bases. The germline V gene has CDR1 SGHVS and CDR2 FNYEAQ. This CDR3 has 15 amino acids. V shed 1 base and J 0 bases; nucleotides not matched to a gene: 0. CDR3 amino acids: CASSLGQGSGNTIYF. CDR3 nucleotide sequence: TGTGCCAGCAGCTTAGGACAGGGCTCTGGAAACACCATATATTTT.

This chain joins TRBV9 and TRBJ2-2; 7 bases align to TRBD2. The germline gives CDR1 SGDLS, CDR2 YYNGEE. V dropped 2 bases and J dropped 3; count of bases not matched to a gene: 4. CDR3 length: 15 residues. CDR3 sequence: CASSVGRADTGELFF. CDR3 sequence (DNA): TGTGCCAGCAGCGTTGGGAGGGCCGACACCGGGGAGCTGTTTTTT.

The chain combines TRBV7-8 with TRBJ2-5, with D possibly matching TRBD2 (5 bases). Germline CDR1 SGHVS, CDR2 FQNEAQ. V was clipped by 6 bases and J by 5 bases, with 19 bases between them. The CDR3 is 15 residues long. As DNA, the CDR3 is TGTGCCAGCAGTTCCGGACTGTCCAAGGGTGAGACCCAGTACTTC. Its translation: CASSSGLSKGETQYF.

The CDR3 spells CASSPTGTFNEQFF. DNA for the CDR3: TGTGCCAGCAGCCCTACCGGGACATTCAATGAGCAGTTCTTC. V and J are TRBV7-2 and TRBJ2-1; TRBD1 might be the D (6 bases). V lost 5 bases to trimming and J lost 6 bases, with 14 bases between them. Germline CDR1 reads SGHTA; CDR2 reads FQGNSA. CDR3 length: 14 residues.

This chain connects TRBV19 to TRBJ1-3, with D tentatively TRBD1 (6 bases). CDR1 LNHDA and CDR2 SQIVND come from the germline V gene (reference sequence). Deletions cut 1 base from V and 0 bases from J, with 13 bases between. The CDR3 has 17 amino acids. The CDR3 DNA reads TGTGCCAGTAGTATAGCTGGGACAAGAACCTCTGGAAACACCATATATTTT. As protein: CASSIAGTRTSGNTIYF.

The CDR3 is CASSLSAGYTGELFF. In DNA form, the CDR3 reads TGTGCCAGCAGTTTATCGGCAGGGTACACCGGGGAGCTGTTTTTT. This chain connects TRBV27 to TRBJ2-2, with D maybe TRBD1 (5 bases). Germline loops: CDR1 MNHEY, CDR2 SMNVEV (reference sequence). The CDR3 extends over 15 amino acids. Trimming took 0 bases from V and 3 from J, leaving 8 bases between them.

The chain carries TRBV2 and TRBJ1-2; D unresolved. V lost 2 bases to trimming and J lost 4 bases, with 5 bases between them. The CDR3 is 12 residues long. Germline CDR1 SNHLY, CDR2 FYNNEI. CDR3 bases: TGTGCCAGCAGTGAAACGGTCTATGGCTACACCTTC. Its protein is CASSETVYGYTF. The whole variable domain, remainder taken from reference TRBV2 and TRBJ1-2, is EPEVTQTPSHQVTQMGQEVILRCVPISNHLYFYWYRQILGQKVEFLVSFYNNEISEKSEIFDDQFSVERPDGSNFTLKIRSTKLEDSAMYFCASSETVYGYTFGSGTRLTVV.

This chain links TRBV24-1 with TRBJ1-2; 10 bases agree with TRBD1. This CDR3 contains 15 residues. The germline gives CDR1 KGHDR, CDR2 SFDVKD. V lost 4 bases, J lost 6 bases, and 7 bases stayed unmatched. The CDR3 DNA is TGTGCCACCAGTGACAGACAGGGGGCGTATGATGGCTACACCTTC. It codes for CATSDRQGAYDGYTF.

This clone showed up just once. The rearrangement joins TRBV6-6 to TRBJ2-2; D uncertain. Trimming shortened V by 8 bases and J by 0 bases, and 13 bases separated the two germline ends. CDR1 and CDR2 (germline): MNHNY, SVGAGI (reference sequence). The CDR3 extends over 15 amino acids. The CDR3 sequence is CASRQRTSNTGELFF. DNA for the CDR3: TGTGCCAGCCGCCAGCGCACCTCGAACACCGGGGAGCTGTTTTTT.

V usage is TRBV9 and J usage is TRBJ2-2; D gene unclear. Trimming took 0 bases from V and 6 from J, leaving 6 bases between them. There are 13 residues in the CDR3. Per germline, CDR1 SGDLS and CDR2 YYNGEE. For the CDR3, the DNA is TGTGCCAGCAGCGTAGGAGGCTCCGGGGAGCTGTTTTTT. Translated, it gives CASSVGGSGELFF.

CDR3 coding DNA: TGTGCCAGCAGCCCAAACTTCCGGACTTCAGTGGTATCAACTAATGAAAAACTGTTTTTT. Protein product: CASSPNFRTSVVSTNEKLFF. The rearrangement links TRBV7-8 to TRBJ1-4; no definite D call. CDR3 size: 20 residues. Trimming removed 5 bases at V and 0 bases at J, with 25 bases between. The V gene's germline CDR1 is SGHVS and CDR2 FQNEAQ.

This sequence joins TRBV6-6 and TRBJ2-1; 12 bases fit TRBD2. The V and J ends lost 7 bases and 9 bases, in that order; junction bases with no gene match: 10. CDR3 length equals 15 residues. Per germline, CDR1 MNHNY and CDR2 SVGAGI (reference sequence). In DNA form, the CDR3 reads TGTGCCAGCAACCCGACTAGCGGGAGTATGGTTGAGCAGTTCTTC. Translated, it gives CASNPTSGSMVEQFF.